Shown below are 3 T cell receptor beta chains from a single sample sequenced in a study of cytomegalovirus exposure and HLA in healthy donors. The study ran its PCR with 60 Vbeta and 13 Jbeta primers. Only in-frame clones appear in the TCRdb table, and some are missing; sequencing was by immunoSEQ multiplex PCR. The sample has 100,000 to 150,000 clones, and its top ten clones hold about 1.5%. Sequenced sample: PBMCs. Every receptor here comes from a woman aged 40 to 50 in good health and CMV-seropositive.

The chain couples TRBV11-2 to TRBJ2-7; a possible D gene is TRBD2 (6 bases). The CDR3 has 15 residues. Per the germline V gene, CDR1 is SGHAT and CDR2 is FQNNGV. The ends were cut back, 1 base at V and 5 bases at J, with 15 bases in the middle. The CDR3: CASSLGAGQRDEQYF. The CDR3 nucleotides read TGTGCCAGCAGCTTAGGAGCTGGTCAGCGGGACGAGCAGTACTTC.

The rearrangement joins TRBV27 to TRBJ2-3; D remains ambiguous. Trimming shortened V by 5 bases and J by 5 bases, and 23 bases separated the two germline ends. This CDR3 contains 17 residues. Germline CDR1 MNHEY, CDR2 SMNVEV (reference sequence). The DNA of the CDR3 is TGTGCCAGCAGTCCGATTGGCCTGGAAGCGAAAAAAGATACGCAGTATTTT. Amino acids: CASSPIGLEAKKDTQYF.

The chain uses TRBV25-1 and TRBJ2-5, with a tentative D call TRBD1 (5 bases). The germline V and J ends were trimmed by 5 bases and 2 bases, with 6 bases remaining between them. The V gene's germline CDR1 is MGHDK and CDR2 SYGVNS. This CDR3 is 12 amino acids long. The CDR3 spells CASSTGQETQYF. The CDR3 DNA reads TGTGCCAGCAGTACAGGTCAAGAGACCCAGTACTTC.